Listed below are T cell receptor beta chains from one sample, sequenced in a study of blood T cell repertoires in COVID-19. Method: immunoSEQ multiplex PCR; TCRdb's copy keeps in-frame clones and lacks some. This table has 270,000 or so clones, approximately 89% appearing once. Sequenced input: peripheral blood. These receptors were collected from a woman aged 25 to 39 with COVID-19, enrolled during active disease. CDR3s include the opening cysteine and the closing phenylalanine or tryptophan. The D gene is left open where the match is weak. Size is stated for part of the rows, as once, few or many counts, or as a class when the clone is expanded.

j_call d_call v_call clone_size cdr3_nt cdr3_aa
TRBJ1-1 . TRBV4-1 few TGCGCCAGCAGCCGCAACAGGGTGAACACTGAAGCTTTCTTT CASSRNRVNTEAFF
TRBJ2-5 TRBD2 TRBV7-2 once TGTGCCAGCAGCCTGGAGCGGAGGACTAGCGGACAAGAGACCCAGTACTTC CASSLERRTSGQETQYF
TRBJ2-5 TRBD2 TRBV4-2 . TGTGCCAGCAGCCAAGGCCCGACTAGCGGGGGGGAGGAGACCCAGTACTTC CASSQGPTSGGEETQYF
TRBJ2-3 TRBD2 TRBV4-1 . TGCGCCAGCAGCCGCCTAGCGGGGGGCTACATAGATACGCAGTATTTT CASSRLAGGYIDTQYF
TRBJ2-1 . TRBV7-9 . TGTGCCAGCAGCTTAAGCTACGAATCCTACAATGAGCAGTTCTTC CASSLSYESYNEQFF
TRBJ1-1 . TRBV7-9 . TGTGCCAGCAGCCCGACAGAGAACACTGAAGCTTTCTTT CASSPTENTEAFF
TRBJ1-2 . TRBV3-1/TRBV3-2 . TGTGCCAGCAGCCAACGCGCGTATGGCTACACCTTC CASSQRAYGYTF
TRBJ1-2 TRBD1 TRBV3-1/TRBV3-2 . TGTGCCAGCACCCAGACGAATGGACAGGGCAACTATGGCTACACCTTC CASTQTNGQGNYGYTF
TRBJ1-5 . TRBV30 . TGTGCCTGGAGTGGACAGGACAATCAGCCCCAGCATTTT CAWSGQDNQPQHF
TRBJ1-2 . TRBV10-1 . TGCGCCAGCAGTGATGACACCACCTATGGCTACACCTTC CASSDDTTYGYTF
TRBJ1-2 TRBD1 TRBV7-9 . TGTGCCAGCAGCTTAATGCCCGGGACAGGTATCTATGGCTACACCTTC CASSLMPGTGIYGYTF
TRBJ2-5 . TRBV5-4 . TGTGCCAGCAGCTTGGCGGGGGGCGGAGAGACCCAGTACTTC CASSLAGGGETQYF
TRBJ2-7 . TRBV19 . TGTGCCAGTAGTTCTGGGAGCTACGAGCAGTACTTC CASSSGSYEQYF
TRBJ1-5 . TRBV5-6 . TGTGCCAGCAGCTTGGTAACCAGTAGCAATCAGCCCCAGCATTTT CASSLVTSSNQPQHF
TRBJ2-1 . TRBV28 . . CASSFSGPGGPGNEQFF
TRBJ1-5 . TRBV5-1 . TGCGCCAGCAGTTTGGGATTGGGAGCGGCCGACAATCAGCCCCAGCATTTT CASSLGLGAADNQPQHF
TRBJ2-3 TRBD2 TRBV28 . TGTGCCACCCTTCTAGCGGGGGGGCCAGATACGCAGTATTTT CATLLAGGPDTQYF
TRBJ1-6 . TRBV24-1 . TGTGCCACCACCAGGGAGGTAGGTAATTCACCCCTCCACTTT CATTREVGNSPLHF
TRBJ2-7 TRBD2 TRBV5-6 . TGTGCCAGCAGCTTGCAGGGACTAGTGAGCTACGAGCAGTACTTC CASSLQGLVSYEQYF
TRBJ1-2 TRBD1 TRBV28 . TGTGCCAGCAGTGTTGGACAGGGATTTTATGGCTACACCTTC CASSVGQGFYGYTF
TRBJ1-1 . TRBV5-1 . TGCGCCAGCAGCTTGGAGGTCGGGGAAGCTTTCTTT CASSLEVGEAFF
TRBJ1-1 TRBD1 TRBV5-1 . TGCGCCAGCAGCCCCGGGACAGGGTGGGGGATGGAGACTGAAGCTTTCTTT CASSPGTGWGMETEAFF
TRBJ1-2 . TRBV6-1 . TGTGCCAGCAGTGAAGAGGCAGGGTATGGCTACACCTTC CASSEEAGYGYTF
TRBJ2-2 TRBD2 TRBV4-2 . TGTGCCAGCAGCCCGGGACTAGCGGGGGGGCCATCGAACACCGGGGAGCTGTTTTTT CASSPGLAGGPSNTGELFF
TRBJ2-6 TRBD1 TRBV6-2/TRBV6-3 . TGTGCCAGCAGTTTAACAGGGGCTGGGGCCAACGTCCTGACTTTC CASSLTGAGANVLTF
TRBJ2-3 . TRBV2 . TGTGCCAGCAGTTGGGGAAGTAACAGGGCGACGCAGTATTTT CASSWGSNRATQYF
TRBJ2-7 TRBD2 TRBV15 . TGTGCCACCAGCAGAGTGGGTGTAGCGGGGGCACTATCGTCCTACGAGCAGTACTTC CATSRVGVAGALSSYEQYF
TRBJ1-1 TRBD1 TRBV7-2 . TGTGCCAGCAGCCTCTGGGACAGAACTGAAGCTTTCTTT CASSLWDRTEAFF
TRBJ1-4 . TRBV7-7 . TGTGCCCCAGTCAGGGTCTCGGCAACTAATGAAAAACTGTTTTTT CAPVRVSATNEKLFF
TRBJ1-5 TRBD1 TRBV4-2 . TGTGCCAGCGGGGGGACAGGCGAAGGGGGGCCCCAGCATTTT CASGGTGEGGPQHF
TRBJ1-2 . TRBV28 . TGTGCCAGCAGTTTCCGTGGTTTGGGGAGTAGTGGCTACACCTTC CASSFRGLGSSGYTF
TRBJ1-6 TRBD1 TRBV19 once TGTGCCAGTAGTTCAGGGGGCTTACCCCTCCACTTT CASSSGGLPLHF
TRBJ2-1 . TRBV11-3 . TGTGCCAGCGCCCCCGGGGGGCCCTCCTACAATGAGCAGTTCTTC CASAPGGPSYNEQFF
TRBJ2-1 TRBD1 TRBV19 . TGTGCCACCACGACAGGGAGCTCCTACAATGAGCAGTTCTTC CATTTGSSYNEQFF
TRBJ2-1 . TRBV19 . TGTGCCAGTAGTTCGGCAGGTAGCTCCTACAATGAGCAGTTCTTC CASSSAGSSYNEQFF
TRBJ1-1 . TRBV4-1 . TGCGCCAGCAGCCAAAGTGCTTGGGGCGCTGAAGCTTTCTTT CASSQSAWGAEAFF
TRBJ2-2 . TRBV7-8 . TGTGCCAGCAGCCCCCAGAAAACCGGGGAGCTGTTTTTT CASSPQKTGELFF
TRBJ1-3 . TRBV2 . TGTGCTTCTCGGGGCTCTGGAAACACCATATATTTT CASRGSGNTIYF
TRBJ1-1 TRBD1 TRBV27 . TGTGCCAGCAGACCGTGGGCAGGGGGCAGGAACACTGAAGCTTTCTTT CASRPWAGGRNTEAFF